Below are 28 T cell receptor beta chains sequenced from a single sample in a study of T cell clonality in common variable immunodeficiency (dated by TCRdb to 2014 to 2015). Libraries were made using the immunoSEQ multiplex PCR assay. TCRdb took this table from immuneACCESS and kept in-frame rearrangements with V and J called. Such tables lack part of the clones; where checked against another copy, unresolved V genes explain under half of the gap, and the rest is unexplained. Across this sample, some 54,000 clones were tabulated and none appeared just once. Just over 2% of the sample belongs to the ten largest clones. The sequenced material came from peripheral blood mononuclear cells. Receptors originate from a person aged 18 to 70 in good health.

In this sample, this clone turned up many times. The CDR3 end is not reached by the read, which stops 3 residues before it; the germline J gene fills it in. The V and J genes are TRBV20-1 and TRBJ1-4, with D unclear. This CDR3 region has 11 residues. The V gene's germline CDR1 is DFQATT and CDR2 SNEGSKA (reference sequence). CDR3 loop: CSASMKRELFF. The CDR3 DNA, read in part, is TGCAGTGCTAGCATGAAGCGGGAA.

This clone was detected many times. Read data end 3 residues before the CDR3 end; the end is taken from the germline J gene. This rearrangement joins TRBV28 to TRBJ2-7; D call uncertain. The V gene lost 4 bases and the J gene lost 0 bases, with 4 bases spanning the gap. Germline values: CDR1 MDHEN, CDR2 SYDVKM. The CDR3 runs 12 residues. The CDR3: CASSSLSYEQYF. The DNA read from the CDR3 is TGTGCCAGCAGTTCCCTCTCCTACGAG.

This clone has a count of ten or more. The read gets to within 3 residues of the CDR3 end, and the germline J gene fills in the rest. The genes are TRBV20-1 and TRBJ2-7; D may be TRBD1 (7 bases). V lost 8 bases and J lost 6, with 23 bases in between. Germline V gene lookup returns CDR1 DFQATT and CDR2 SNEGSKA (reference sequence). The CDR3 length is 14 residues. The CDR3 bases that were read are TGCAGTACAACGCTCATGGAGGGGGCAGGCGAG. This gives the protein CSTTLMEGAGE. The whole CDR3 sequence reads CSTTLMEGAGEQYF.

This clone was observed many times. With the read ending 3 residues before the CDR3 end, the germline J gene is used to fill in that end. This sequence joins TRBV29-1 and TRBJ1-2, with D perhaps TRBD1 (6 bases). In germline, CDR1 is SQVTM, CDR2 ANQGSEA. Between the trimmed V and J ends, which lost 7 bases and 0 bases, there was a span of 15 bases. The CDR3 covers 14 residues. The sequenced CDR3 bases are TGCAGCGCCGGCCCCGGACAGCCTAACTATGGC. Amino acids: CSAGPGQPNYG. The whole CDR3 sequence is CSAGPGQPNYGYTF.

This clone came up many times. The read halts 3 residues ahead of the CDR3 end, with the missing end drawn from the germline J gene. This sequence joins TRBV29-1 and TRBJ1-1, with 7 bases that match TRBD1. Germline values: CDR1 SQVTM, CDR2 ANQGSEA. This CDR3 spans 13 amino acids. The ends lost 7 bases at V and 4 bases at J; junction bases unmatched: 9. The CDR3 bases that were read are TGCAGCGGTAAGACAGGGTCCTCCACTGAA. Translated, it gives CSGKTGSSTE. The entire CDR3 protein reads CSGKTGSSTEAFF. Together with reference TRBV29-1 and TRBJ1-1, the CDR3 gives the full variable domain: SAVISQKPSRDICQRGTSLTIQCQVDSQVTMMFWYRQQPGQSLTLIATANQGSEATYESGFVIDKFPISRPNLTFSTLTVSNMSPEDSSIYLCSGKTGSSTEAFFGQGTRLTVV.

This clone was counted ten times or more. Coverage ceases 3 residues before the CDR3 finishes, and the germline J gene fills in the end. The gene calls are TRBV10-1 and TRBJ2-1, with 10 nucleotides matching TRBD1. The ends lost 3 bases at V and 2 bases at J; junction bases unmatched: 13. The CDR3 totals 19 residues. Germline V gene lookup returns CDR1 WNHNN and CDR2 SYGVQD (reference sequence). Partial CDR3 DNA: TGCGCCAGCAGTGAAGCTGGACAGGGGGGTCGGGGAGCCTACAATGAG. Translation: CASSEAGQGGRGAYNE. The complete CDR3 protein is CASSEAGQGGRGAYNEQFF.

Remarks on this clone: Just one base apart from a much larger clone, this may be a read error. Sequencing ends 3 residues short of the CDR3 end; the germline J gene provides the rest. V gene TRBV29-1 combines with J gene TRBJ2-3; tentative D call: TRBD2 (6 bases). This CDR3 is built from 11 residues. Germline CDR1 SQVTM, CDR2 ANQGSEA. CDR3 bases read: TGCAGCGTTGAAGCGGGGGAGACG. Its translation is CSVEAGET. The full CDR3 is CSVEAGETQYF.

This clone has at least ten counts. The read ends 3 residues early relative to the CDR3; the germline J gene fills the gap. V usage is TRBV7-6 and J usage is TRBJ2-5; D is perhaps TRBD1 (6 bases). This CDR3 has 14 residues. V lost 3 bases to trimming and J lost 4 bases, with 12 bases between them. From germline, CDR1 is SGHVS and CDR2 FNYEAQ. The part of the CDR3 DNA that was read is TGTGCCAGCAGCTTCTCCGGGACAAGAGAGACC. It translates to CASSFSGTRET. The full CDR3 protein is CASSFSGTRETQYF. Looking up the rest from reference TRBV7-6 and TRBJ2-5 gives the full variable domain: GAGVSQSPRYKVTKRGQDVALRCDPISGHVSLYWYRQALGQGPEFLTYFNYEAQQDKSGLPNDRFSAERPEGSISTLTIQRTEQRDSAMYRCASSFSGTRETQYFGPGTRLLVL.

In the case of this clone: The sequenced fragment ends 3 residues before the CDR3 boundary, so the rest is inferred from the germline J gene. This sequence joins TRBV2 and TRBJ1-2; TRBD1 matches at 8 bases. The CDR3 covers 13 residues. Germline CDR1 and CDR2: SNHLY and FYNNEI. This CDR3 is CASRDPRGPGYTF. The covered CDR3 bases are TGTGCCAGCAGAGATCCCAGGGGGCCGGGC.

This clone was recorded many times. The CDR3 end is not reached by the read, which stops 3 residues before it; the germline J gene fills it in. The rearrangement links TRBV30 to TRBJ1-1, with a tentative D call TRBD1 (5 bases). CDR1 is GTSNPN and CDR2 is SVGIG in the germline V gene (reference sequence). The CDR3 has 14 amino acids. V was clipped by 2 bases and J by 1 base, with 11 bases between them. The CDR3 reads CAWSLTGGNTEAFF. The covered CDR3 bases are TGTGCCTGGAGTCTTACCGGGGGGAACACTGAA.

This clone has ten or more counts. The read finishes 3 residues shy of the CDR3 end, and the germline J gene is used to complete it. The chain has TRBV5-4 and TRBJ2-2; D perhaps matches TRBD2 (6 bases). CDR3 size: 14 residues. Germline CDR1 reads SGHNT; CDR2 reads YYREEE (reference sequence). Incomplete CDR3 DNA: TGTGCCAGCAGCTTGGGCGGGGTAAATGAAAAG. Translation: CASSLGGVNEK. The whole CDR3 sequence is CASSLGGVNEKLFF.

There are a few counts of this clone. The CDR3 is cut off 3 residues early in the read; its end comes from the germline J gene. J is TRBJ2-4 and V is TRBV19; 9 bases align to TRBD1. In germline, CDR1 is LNHDA, CDR2 SQIVND (reference sequence). The CDR3 has 15 residues. Partial CDR3 DNA: TGTGCCAGTAGTACCCCAGGGACAGGGCCGTATGGT. Translated, it gives CASSTPGTGPYG. The entire CDR3 reads CASSTPGTGPYGQYF.

This clone was recorded at least ten times. The CDR3 DNA, read in part, is TGCGCCAGCAGCTTGGCAGGGGGCCTGGATGGAAACACC. Encoded protein: CASSLAGGLDGNT. The full CDR3 protein reads CASSLAGGLDGNTIYF. J is TRBJ1-3 and V is TRBV5-1, with 8 bases aligning to TRBD1. The read falls 3 residues short of the CDR3 end, and the missing part is taken from the germline J gene. V trimming: 0 bases; J trimming: 3 bases; junction bases outside the gene matches: 5. There are 16 residues in the CDR3. Germline V CDR1 and CDR2: SGHRS, YFSETQ. Combining the CDR3 with reference TRBV5-1 and TRBJ1-3 gives the whole variable domain KAGVTQTPRYLIKTRGQQVTLSCSPISGHRSVSWYQQTPGQGLQFLFEYFSETQRNKGNFPGRFSGRQFSNSRSEMNVSTLELGDSALYLCASSLAGGLDGNTIYFGEGSWLTVV.

This clone was detected a few times. Coverage ceases 3 residues before the CDR3 finishes, and the germline J gene fills in the end. J is TRBJ2-7 and V is TRBV7-2, with D possibly TRBD1 on 5 matching bases. V lost 6 bases and J 1 base, leaving 16 bases between the germline ends. This CDR3 spans 15 amino acids. Germline V gene data show CDR1 as SGHTA and CDR2 as FQGNSA. The CDR3 bases that were read are TGTGCCAGCAGGGTGAGCGCACGACAGTCCTACGAG. Encoded protein: CASRVSARQSYE. The CDR3 in its entirety is CASRVSARQSYEQYF.

The sample holds many counts of this clone. The CDR3 loop reads CASSLARGLGGTIYF. CDR3 DNA, as far as it was read: TGTGCCAGCAGCTTGGCACGTGGGCTCGGGGGCACC. The rearrangement uses TRBV5-5 and TRBJ1-3; D is perhaps TRBD1 (5 bases). The read ends 3 residues before the CDR3 terminus; that terminus is restored from the germline J gene. The CDR3 extends over 15 amino acids. Germline V CDR1 and CDR2: SGHKS, YYEKEE (reference sequence). With 0 bases removed from V and 9 bases from J, the gap between germline ends came to 16 bases.

This clone was seen only a few times. Read coverage stops 3 residues before the CDR3 terminus; the germline J gene supplies the remainder. V usage is TRBV5-1 and J usage is TRBJ2-7; D remains ambiguous. Trimming removed 6 bases from V and 3 bases from J, with 7 bases in between. Per the germline V gene, CDR1 is SGHRS and CDR2 is YFSETQ. This CDR3 region has 11 residues. The part of the CDR3 DNA that was read is TGCGCCAGCATGTCTAACTACGAG. Translation gives CASMSNYE. The CDR3, in full, reads CASMSNYEQYF. Looking up the rest from reference TRBV5-1 and TRBJ2-7 gives the full variable domain: KAGVTQTPRYLIKTRGQQVTLSCSPISGHRSVSWYQQTPGQGLQFLFEYFSETQRNKGNFPGRFSGRQFSNSRSEMNVSTLELGDSALYLCASMSNYEQYFGPGTRLTVT.

In its sample, this clone was seen many times. The CDR3 end falls 3 residues outside the read, so it is completed with the germline J gene. V usage is TRBV4-1 and J usage is TRBJ2-3, with TRBD2 matching 11 bases. The germline V gene has CDR1 MGHRA and CDR2 YSYEKL. Trimming cost V 1 base and J 4 bases; bases outside gene matches: 10. The CDR3 contains 18 residues. The sequenced part of the CDR3 DNA is TGCGCCAGCAGCCAAGTCCCTAGCGGGGGGCCAAAGGCAGATACG. This sequence encodes CASSQVPSGGPKADT. The full CDR3 reads CASSQVPSGGPKADTQYF.

This clone has a count of ten or more. The read ends 3 residues shy of where the CDR3 ends; the end is completed using the germline J gene. V gene TRBV6-1 combines with J gene TRBJ2-7, with a possible D match to TRBD2 (6 bases). Per germline, CDR1 MNHNS and CDR2 SASEGT. This CDR3 contains 14 residues. V lost 3 bases, J lost 0 bases, and 9 bases lay in between. The CDR3 DNA, read in part, is TGTGCCAGCAGTGAGGGGGGAAGCTCCTACGAG. Protein product: CASSEGGSSYE. The full CDR3 protein is CASSEGGSSYEQYF.

Points on this clone: Sequencing ends 3 residues short of the CDR3 end; the germline J gene provides the rest. The rearrangement uses TRBV18 and TRBJ1-3, with a weak D call TRBD1 (5 bases). Germline V CDR1 and CDR2: KGHSH, LQKENI. The V and J ends lost 2 bases and 2 bases respectively, with 10 bases between them. The CDR3 sequence is 15 residues long. Here the CDR3 reads CASSPSGVAGNTIYF. Partial CDR3 DNA: TGTGCCAGCTCACCATCGGGGGTAGCTGGAAACACC.

Notes on this clone: The read finishes 3 residues shy of the CDR3 end, and the germline J gene is used to complete it. The chain combines TRBV5-6 with TRBJ2-7, with TRBD1 as a possible D gene (6 bases). This CDR3 region has 14 residues. Germline-derived CDR1 and CDR2 are SGHDT and YYEEEE. V lost 3 bases to trimming and J lost 5 bases, with 15 bases between them. This CDR3 is CASSYVTGWHEQYF. The sequenced CDR3 bases are TGTGCCAGCAGCTATGTTACAGGGTGGCACGAG.

There are many counts of this clone. The read falls 3 residues short of the CDR3 end, and the missing part is taken from the germline J gene. The chain joins TRBV19 to TRBJ2-1, with D possibly matching TRBD1 (6 bases). Trimming removed 6 bases at V and 0 bases at J, with 12 bases between. CDR1 LNHDA and CDR2 SQIVND come from the germline V gene (reference sequence). The CDR3 totals 15 residues. The CDR3 sequence: CASRQGSVSYNEQFF. CDR3 DNA, as far as it was read: TGTGCCAGTAGGCAGGGGTCAGTCTCCTACAATGAG.

There are many counts of this clone. The missing CDR3 end, 3 residues past where the read stops, is filled in from the germline J gene. The chain uses TRBV6-4 and TRBJ2-2, with D perhaps matching TRBD2 (5 bases). Germline assignment: CDR1 MRHNA and CDR2 SNTAGT. The length of the CDR3 is 14 residues. The V and J ends lost 0 bases and 3 bases respectively, with 5 bases between them. CDR3 DNA (partial): TGTGCCAGCAGTGACTCTAGCGACACCGGGGAG. This sequence encodes CASSDSSDTGE. In full, the CDR3 is CASSDSSDTGELFF.

This clone showed up many times. Sequencing ends 3 residues short of the CDR3 end; the germline J gene provides the rest. J is TRBJ1-2 and V is TRBV4-1; 8 positions match TRBD1. The junction had 2 bases not matched to a gene; V was cut back by 4 bases and J by 1 base. CDR1 MGHRA and CDR2 YSYEKL come from the germline V gene. This CDR3 is built from 14 residues. CDR3 protein: CASSLGQGNYGYTF. The sequenced CDR3 bases are TGCGCCAGCAGCCTTGGACAGGGTAACTATGGC.

In its sample, this clone was seen many times. The read ends 3 residues early relative to the CDR3; the germline J gene fills the gap. This chain connects TRBV18 to TRBJ2-1; 9 bases agree with TRBD2. Per germline, CDR1 KGHSH and CDR2 LQKENI. There are 15 residues in the CDR3. The V gene end was trimmed by 5 bases and the J gene end by 6 bases; junction bases not matched to a gene: 8. Incomplete CDR3 DNA: TGTGCCAGCTCAATCCCCGGGACTAGCTTCAATGAG. The encoded protein is CASSIPGTSFNE. The full-length CDR3 reads as CASSIPGTSFNEQFF.

This clone was detected many times. The read falls 3 residues short of the CDR3 end, and the missing part is taken from the germline J gene. The V gene is TRBV23-1, the J gene TRBJ1-6; 8 bases agree with TRBD1. TRBV23-1 carries the ORF label, with uncertain function. The CDR3 is 13 residues long. Unmatched junction bases numbered 5, after V lost 4 bases and J lost 12 bases. Here the CDR3 reads CASSRQGKKPLHF. Incomplete CDR3 DNA: TGCGCCAGCAGTCGACAGGGGAAAAAACCC.

This clone has a count of ten or more. The read ends 3 residues before the CDR3 terminus; that terminus is restored from the germline J gene. This sequence joins TRBV6-1 and TRBJ1-1; TRBD1 agrees at 9 bases. The CDR3 totals 15 residues. Losses at the gene ends were 0 bases for V and 4 bases for J; bases not matched to a gene: 3. Germline CDR1 MNHNS, CDR2 SASEGT. The DNA read from the CDR3 is TGTGCCAGCAGTGAAGCCTCGACAGGGGGCACTGAA. Protein: CASSEASTGGTE. The entire CDR3 is CASSEASTGGTEAFF.

This clone came up many times. Sequencing ends 3 residues short of the CDR3 end; the germline J gene provides the rest. The V gene is TRBV29-1, the J gene TRBJ2-7; D call uncertain. Trimming cost V 2 bases and J 4 bases, with 6 bases left between them. The germline CDR1 and CDR2 sequences are SQVTM and ANQGSEA. CDR3 length equals 11 residues. Partial CDR3 DNA: TGCAGCGTTGAACAGACTTACGAG. This sequence encodes CSVEQTYE. The whole CDR3 sequence reads CSVEQTYEQYF.

The sample holds many counts of this clone. From the germline J gene comes the end of the CDR3, since the read stops 3 residues before it. The chain combines TRBV7-9 with TRBJ2-5, with a tentative D call TRBD2 (5 bases). The CDR3 runs 15 residues. Germline CDR1 SEHNR, CDR2 FQNEAQ (reference sequence). The V end lost 5 bases, the J end lost 3 bases, and 16 bases lay between the germline ends. Incomplete CDR3 DNA: TGTGCCAGCAGCCGCTGGCCGGGGAGTAAAGAGACC. Translating it yields CASSRWPGSKET. The CDR3, in full, reads CASSRWPGSKETQYF.